The present T cell receptor (beta chain) was sequenced within a study of blood T cell repertoires in COVID-19. The overall study: The United States, Italy and Spain supplied acute and convalescent COVID-19 samples. Sources were T cells, B-cell-depleted T cells, or PBMCs; the material itself was cDNA or gDNA.

In the study's own analysis: Using reference gene primer amplification, nucleated cell counts were estimated. Clones were read by immunoSEQ multiplex PCR, and TCRdb kept only the in-frame ones, dropping some. V and J calls plus clone size are reproduced from that table; the DNA served to infer D and trimming. The repertoire has approximately 98,000 clones, 81% of them found once; the top ten carry about 11%. This TCR came from a woman of 80 years or more with acute or convalescent COVID-19. The specimen sequenced was peripheral blood.

CDR3 sequence: CASSLGGGSSGYTF. The CDR3 DNA sequence: TGCGCCAGCAGCTTGGGCGGGGGGTCTTCTGGCTACACCTTC. This chain joins TRBV5-1 and TRBJ1-2, with a weak D call TRBD1 (5 bases). V gave up 0 bases and J gave up 7 bases, with 13 bases separating them. This CDR3 comprises 14 residues. Per germline, CDR1 SGHRS and CDR2 YFSETQ.